The table lists the clone carrying this TCR beta chain with many counts. Its antigen remains unidentified. TCRdb fed the multiplex PCR reads into MiXCR, producing one record per CDR3 protein. This sample has around 190,000 distinct CDR3 sequences, with 30% to 35% found just once. Germline CDR1 and CDR2: SGHTS and YDEGEE. The CDR3 runs to 17 residues. V was pared by 0 bases and J by 4 bases, with 8 bases of the junction left unmatched. Samples came from axillary lymph nodes draining the breast cancer. The data derive from a study of breast tumors, draining lymph nodes, adjacent tissues. The study's findings and limits: Tumors had less TCR diversity than lymph nodes, more than nontumor tissue. That most tumor T cells come from lymph nodes remained unproven. Data fit most tumor T cells coming from lymph node, expanding in tumor.

The V call is TRBV5-8, the J call TRBJ2-7; 12 nucleotides agree with TRBD1. The material sequenced was axillary lymph node tissue. The sequence was obtained from a female donor with breast cancer. Some clones in this sample may be carry-over from other donors' samples. The CDR3 reads CASSLGTGQGAGYEQYF. CDR3 sequence (DNA): TGTGCCAGCAGCTTGGGAACGGGACAGGGGGCGGGATACGAGCAGTACTTC.